Sequencing of this T cell receptor (beta chain) was carried out in a study of blood T cell repertoires in COVID-19. Study in general: Acute and convalescent COVID-19 samples came from the United States, Italy and Spain. The cDNA or gDNA used as material had been derived from T cells, B-cell-depleted T cells, or PBMCs.

The authors' processing: Amplification from reference gene primers served as the basis for estimated nucleated cell counts. Only in-frame clones appear in the TCRdb table, and some are missing; sequencing was by immunoSEQ multiplex PCR. That table supplies the V and J calls and clone size; D and trimming were determined from the DNA. The table lists some 150,000 clones, approximately 87% of them singletons. Between the trimmed V and J ends, which lost 7 bases and 7 bases, there was a span of 10 bases. The CDR3 has 11 amino acids. The material sequenced was peripheral blood. The source is a man aged 18 to 29 with active or convalescent COVID-19. V usage is TRBV23-1 and J usage is TRBJ1-2, with D maybe TRBD1 (6 bases). TRBV23-1 is treated as an ORF (open reading frame) with a function not yet certain. The CDR3 DNA reads as TGCGCCAGCATCACAGGGAGTGGCTACACCTTC. This encodes CASITGSGYTF.